One and the same sample provided the 20 T cell receptor beta chains below, sequenced in a study of blood T cell repertoires in COVID-19. Generated by immunoSEQ multiplex PCR, the TCRdb table keeps only in-frame clones and is missing some. The data contain 150,000 to 180,000 clones, 75% to 90% of them singletons. Sequenced sample: peripheral blood. Receptors were obtained from a man aged 55 to 69 with acute or convalescent COVID-19.

The chain is built from TRBV19 and TRBJ1-5; a possible D gene is TRBD1 (6 bases). Trimming removed 4 bases at V and 1 base at J, with 17 bases between. This CDR3 has 17 residues. CDR1 is LNHDA and CDR2 is SQIVND in the germline V gene (reference sequence). CDR3 in amino acids: CASSTYSQGWSNQPQHF. CDR3 nucleotide sequence: TGTGCCAGTAGTACCTATTCACAGGGTTGGAGCAATCAGCCCCAGCATTTT.

V gene TRBV5-1 combines with J gene TRBJ2-2; weak D call: TRBD2 (5 bases). Trimming stripped 6 bases from V and 0 bases from J, with 12 bases between. CDR1 and CDR2 (germline): SGHRS, YFSETQ. This CDR3 comprises 15 residues. The CDR3, as DNA: TGCGCCAGCAAGAGGGAGAGCGCGAACACCGGGGAGCTGTTTTTT. It yields the protein CASKRESANTGELFF.

This sequence joins TRBV25-1 and TRBJ2-3, with TRBD2 matching 9 bases. J gave up 4 bases and V 3 bases, and 8 bases lay outside the gene matches. This CDR3 has 16 residues. Germline CDR1 MGHDK, CDR2 SYGVNS. In DNA form, the CDR3 reads TGTGCCAGCAGTGACCCCAGCGGGAGGCAAGCAGATACGCAGTATTTT. It encodes CASSDPSGRQADTQYF.

The genes are TRBV3-1 (or the pseudogene TRBV3-2) and TRBJ2-5, with 7 bases fitting TRBD2. The trim removed 2 bases at V and 2 bases at J, leaving 8 bases unmatched. This CDR3 spans 16 amino acids. Germline loops: CDR1 LGHDT, CDR2 YNNKEL (reference sequence). This CDR3 reads CASSQRASGFQETQYF. As DNA, the CDR3 is TGTGCCAGCAGCCAACGGGCTAGCGGATTTCAAGAGACCCAGTACTTC.

V gene TRBV19 combines with J gene TRBJ1-6; D may be TRBD1 (5 bases). V lost 10 bases, J lost 11 bases, and 24 bases lay in between. Germline values: CDR1 LNHDA, CDR2 SQIVND (reference sequence). This CDR3 region has 15 residues. The CDR3 nucleotides read TGTGCCACCCACTCCGATGGGGTCGAAGGGGCACCCCTCCACTTT. This gives the protein CATHSDGVEGAPLHF. Combining the CDR3 with reference TRBV19 and TRBJ1-6 gives the whole variable domain DGGITQSPKYLFRKEGQNVTLSCEQNLNHDAMYWYRQDPGQGLRLIYYSQIVNDFQKGDIAEGYSVSREKKESFPLTVTSAQKNPTAFYLCATHSDGVEGAPLHFGNGTRLTVT.

This clone appeared a few times. The J gene is TRBJ1-4, the V gene TRBV15; D is perhaps TRBD1 (6 bases). Germline loops: CDR1 LNHNV, CDR2 YYDKDF (reference sequence). CDR3 length: 16 residues. Trimming removed 5 bases from V and 0 bases from J, with 13 bases in between. CDR3 nucleotide sequence: TGTGCCACCAGCTCGCGGGGGCTGACAACTAATGAAAAACTGTTTTTT. Translated, it gives CATSSRGLTTNEKLFF. Based on the CDR3 plus reference TRBV15 and TRBJ1-4, the full variable domain is DAMVIQNPRYQVTQFGKPVTLSCSQTLNHNVMYWYQQKSSQAPKLLFHYYDKDFNNEADTPDNFQSRRPNTSFCFLDIRSPGLGDTAMYLCATSSRGLTTNEKLFFGSGTQLSVL.

In DNA, the CDR3 is TGCGCCAGCAGCCAAGGGACAGGGTACACCGGGGAGCTGTTTTTT. This codes for CASSQGTGYTGELFF. The chain uses TRBV4-3 and TRBJ2-2, with TRBD1 matching 8 bases. This CDR3 is 15 amino acids long. V dropped 1 base and J dropped 3; count of bases not matched to a gene: 1. Germline CDR1 is LGHNA and CDR2 is YSLEER.

Of note for this clone: Other DNA sequences in this specimen translate into the identical CDR3. The chain recombines TRBV7-3 with TRBJ2-3; a possible D gene is TRBD2 (5 bases). CDR3 length: 18 amino acids. Trimming pared 1 base from V and 5 bases from J, leaving 22 bases between. Per germline, CDR1 SGHTA and CDR2 FQGTGA. This chain's CDR3 is CASSLKRRLAGPGDTQYF. As DNA, the CDR3 is TGTGCCAGCAGCTTAAAACGCCGACTGGCGGGCCCCGGAGATACGCAGTATTTT.

This chain uses TRBV4-2 with TRBJ2-7, with 11 bases matching TRBD2. Germline assignment: CDR1 LGHNA and CDR2 YNFKEQ. This CDR3 region has 17 residues. Trimming at V came to 4 bases and at J to 5 bases, leaving 13 bases not matched to a gene. This chain's CDR3 is CASSPFGDSGGADEQYF. CDR3 bases: TGTGCCAGCAGCCCCTTTGGGGATAGCGGGGGGGCAGACGAGCAGTACTTC.

The chain couples TRBV9 to TRBJ2-1; tentative D call: TRBD2 (6 bases). Trimming removed 3 bases at V and 1 base at J, with 14 bases between. Germline CDR1 and CDR2: SGDLS and YYNGEE. The CDR3 consists of 16 residues. CDR3 sequence reads: CASSAGETVSYNEQFF. The CDR3 DNA sequence: TGTGCCAGCAGCGCGGGAGAGACTGTTTCCTACAATGAGCAGTTCTTC.

The CDR3 region is CASSLLGAGVKNIQYF. For the CDR3, the DNA is TGTGCCAGCAGCTTGCTTGGAGCGGGAGTAAAAAACATTCAGTACTTC. This sequence joins TRBV5-6 and TRBJ2-4; TRBD2 matches at 8 bases. CDR1 and CDR2 from the germline V gene are SGHDT and YYEEEE. Losses at the gene ends were 1 base for V and 4 bases for J; bases not matched to a gene: 7. The CDR3 length is 16 residues.

This clone was found once. The CDR3: CASSADLTGANYGYTF. CDR3 in DNA: TGTGCCAGCAGCGCCGACTTGACAGGGGCCAACTATGGCTACACCTTC. The rearrangement links TRBV9 to TRBJ1-2; 8 bases match TRBD1. CDR3 length: 16 residues. V lost 3 bases to trimming and J lost 2 bases; unmatched junction nucleotides: 9. CDR1 is SGDLS and CDR2 is YYNGEE in the germline V gene. Using reference TRBV9 and TRBJ1-2 for the parts outside the CDR3, the full variable domain is DSGVTQTPKHLITATGQRVTLRCSPRSGDLSVYWYQQSLDQGLQFLIQYYNGEERAKGNILERFSAQQFPDLHSELNLSSLELGDSALYFCASSADLTGANYGYTFGSGTRLTVV.

The rearrangement links TRBV28 to TRBJ2-7, with TRBD2 as a possible D gene (5 bases). Trimming took 5 bases from V and 2 from J, leaving 10 bases between them. CDR1 is MDHEN, CDR2 SYDVKM, per germline. The CDR3 spans 13 residues. The CDR3 here is CASSTGSAYEQYF. CDR3 nucleotides: TGTGCCAGCAGTACTGGGAGCGCCTACGAGCAGTACTTC.

V and J are TRBV5-1 and TRBJ2-3; 8 bases line up with TRBD2. Germline V CDR1 and CDR2: SGHRS, YFSETQ. The CDR3 is 16 residues long. Germline trimming cut 0 bases from V and 2 bases from J; bases unmatched to any gene: 5. The CDR3 bases are TGCGCCAGCAGCTTGGATGGCGGGGGGACCACAGATACGCAGTATTTT. Protein product: CASSLDGGGTTDTQYF.

This chain's CDR3 is CASSLGGGNSPLHF. CDR3 coding DNA: TGTGCCAGCAGCTTAGGGGGCGGCAATTCACCCCTCCACTTT. This chain connects TRBV7-8 to TRBJ1-6, with TRBD1 as a possible D gene (5 bases). Per the germline V gene, CDR1 is SGHVS and CDR2 is FQNEAQ. The CDR3 sequence is 14 residues long. The V end was cut by 1 base, the J end by 7 bases, with 8 bases between.

The chain joins TRBV19 to TRBJ2-7; weak D call: TRBD2 (5 bases). The CDR3 is 14 residues long. V was shortened by 1 base and J by 6 bases, with 13 bases between the two germline ends. The V gene's germline CDR1 is LNHDA and CDR2 SQIVND (reference sequence). The CDR3 region has the DNA TGTGCCAGTAGTATAGTCTTGGGGAGCGGCGAGCAGTACTTC. Amino acids: CASSIVLGSGEQYF. The full variable domain, in which reference TRBV19 and TRBJ2-7 provide the parts outside the CDR3, is DGGITQSPKYLFRKEGQNVTLSCEQNLNHDAMYWYRQDPGQGLRLIYYSQIVNDFQKGDIAEGYSVSREKKESFPLTVTSAQKNPTAFYLCASSIVLGSGEQYFGPGTRLTVT.

The chain joins TRBV25-1 to TRBJ2-1; 10 bases align to TRBD2. This CDR3 is built from 15 residues. V was clipped by 5 bases and J by 8 bases; unmatched bases: 9. Germline V CDR1 and CDR2: MGHDK, SYGVNS. The CDR3 nucleotides read TGTGCCAGCAGTCCTTTTGCTAGCGGGAGCCATGAGCAGTTCTTC. Translation gives CASSPFASGSHEQFF.

The gene calls are TRBV12-3 or TRBV12-4 and TRBJ2-7; perhaps TRBD1 as D (5 bases). The germline V and J ends were trimmed by 7 bases and 5 bases, with 12 bases remaining between them. The CDR3 runs 12 residues. DNA of the CDR3: TGTGCCAGCACCTCCAGGGCCCACGAGCAGTACTTC. Translated, it gives CASTSRAHEQYF.

This chain joins TRBV27 and TRBJ1-4; no reliable D call. Germline CDR1 is MNHEY and CDR2 is SMNVEV (reference sequence). Trimming shortened V by 8 bases and J by 5 bases, and 15 bases separated the two germline ends. The CDR3 sequence is 14 residues long. The CDR3 spells CASGPTGRNEKLFF. CDR3 sequence (DNA): TGTGCCAGCGGACCGACCGGGAGGAATGAAAAACTGTTTTTT.

The chain employs TRBV11-3 and TRBJ2-5; 16 nucleotides align to TRBD2. This CDR3 spans 17 amino acids. Germline V lookup: CDR1 SGHNT, CDR2 YENEEA. The V gene end was trimmed by 4 bases and the J gene end by 5 bases; junction bases not matched to a gene: 7. This chain's CDR3 is CASSSGTSGGASETQYF. The CDR3 bases are TGTGCCAGCAGCTCCGGGACTAGCGGGGGGGCTTCGGAGACCCAGTACTTC. The complete variable domain, with remaining parts taken from reference TRBV11-3 and TRBJ2-5, reads EAGVVQSPRYKIIEKKQPVAFWCNPISGHNTLYWYLQNLGQGPELLIRYENEEAVDDSQLPKDRFSAERLKGVDSTLKIQPAELGDSAVYLCASSSGTSGGASETQYFGPGTRLLVL.